A single sample gave rise to the 21 T cell receptor beta chains below, sequenced in a study of technical replicates of blood from a few donors (TCRdb year 2017). The protocol used for the library was the immunoSEQ multiplex PCR assay. Held by TCRdb, this immuneACCESS table contains in-frame sequences only and omits some clones. Under half of the omission traces to an unresolved V gene where checked; the cause of the rest is unknown. The table for this sample lists around 100,000 clones; more than 85% of them were counted only once. More than 0.3% of the sample is held by the ten biggest clonotypes. The sequencing input was T cells isolated from PBMCs. The receptors shown here come from a human donor in good health.

This chain links TRBV30 with TRBJ1-3; D is undetermined. Trimming shortened V by 7 bases and J by 7 bases, and 11 bases separated the two germline ends. CDR1 is GTSNPN and CDR2 is SVGIG in the germline V gene (reference sequence). The CDR3 totals 11 residues. CDR3 DNA: TGTGCCTCCAACCCCAGGAACACCATATATTTT. Protein: CASNPRNTIYF.

The chain couples TRBV2 to TRBJ1-5; 7 nucleotides match TRBD1. V lost 5 bases to trimming and J lost 1 base; unmatched junction nucleotides: 5. The CDR3 runs to 15 residues. Per the germline V gene, CDR1 is SNHLY and CDR2 is FYNNEI. CDR3 loop: CASSPLQGSNQPQHF. For the CDR3, the DNA is TGTGCCAGCAGTCCCCTACAGGGGAGCAATCAGCCCCAGCATTTT. The full variable domain, completed using reference TRBV2 and TRBJ1-5, is EPEVTQTPSHQVTQMGQEVILRCVPISNHLYFYWYRQILGQKVEFLVSFYNNEISEKSEIFDDQFSVERPDGSNFTLKIRSTKLEDSAMYFCASSPLQGSNQPQHFGDGTRLSIL.

The chain employs TRBV27 and TRBJ2-1, with 7 bases aligning to TRBD2. In germline, CDR1 is MNHEY, CDR2 SMNVEV (reference sequence). V gave up 2 bases and J gave up 8 bases; unmatched junction bases: 15. The CDR3 contains 17 residues. CDR3 in DNA: TGTGCCAGCAGTTTAAGCCCTAGCGGTCTGCTGGTAGATGAGCAGTTCTTC. The encoded protein is CASSLSPSGLLVDEQFF.

The chain uses TRBV2 and TRBJ2-3; 7 bases agree with TRBD2. The CDR3 has 15 amino acids. V dropped 8 bases and J dropped 2; count of bases not matched to a gene: 10. Germline CDR1 is SNHLY and CDR2 is FYNNEI. CDR3 in DNA: TGTGCCAGCGGTAGACGGGAGGACTACACAGATACGCAGTATTTT. It encodes CASGRREDYTDTQYF.

CDR3 in DNA: TGTGCCAGCAGCCCAACCCCCGGACAGGGGGCGGGAGATACGCAGTATTTT. Protein sequence: CASSPTPGQGAGDTQYF. The chain employs TRBV5-4 and TRBJ2-3; 11 nucleotides align to TRBD1. The CDR3 runs to 17 residues. Germline trimming cut 4 bases from V and 5 bases from J; bases unmatched to any gene: 12. From germline, CDR1 is SGHNT and CDR2 YYREEE (reference sequence).

The chain joins TRBV7-8 to TRBJ2-3, with D possibly matching TRBD2 (5 bases). V lost 7 bases, J lost 3 bases, and 14 bases lay in between. Germline CDR1 and CDR2: SGHVS and FQNEAQ. CDR3 length equals 14 residues. The CDR3 DNA sequence: TGTGCCAGCACCCCGCGAGGGCAGACAGATACGCAGTATTTT. It codes for CASTPRGQTDTQYF.

The chain couples TRBV2 to TRBJ2-7; tentative D call: TRBD2 (6 bases). The V gene's germline CDR1 is SNHLY and CDR2 FYNNEI. Trimming removed 3 bases from V and 6 bases from J, with 15 bases in between. The CDR3 extends over 14 amino acids. The CDR3 DNA reads as TGTGCCAGCAGTGATGGGCGGGAAGAAGGCGAGCAGTACTTC. Protein sequence: CASSDGREEGEQYF.

This sequence joins TRBV6-5 and TRBJ2-7, with 11 bases matching TRBD2. Germline-derived CDR1 and CDR2 are MNHEY and SVGAGI. V shed 6 bases, J shed 7 bases, and the junction held 8 bases outside the gene matches. The CDR3 has 14 amino acids. The CDR3 DNA reads as TGTGCCAGCAGCCTACTAGCGGGAGTGGTGGAGCAGTACTTC. Residues: CASSLLAGVVEQYF.

V is TRBV30 and J is TRBJ2-5, with a tentative D call TRBD1 (7 bases). Trimming removed 5 bases at V and 4 bases at J, with 14 bases between. This CDR3 is 13 amino acids long. Germline CDR1 reads GTSNPN; CDR2 reads SVGIG (reference sequence). The CDR3 loop is CAWGSGGGETQYF. CDR3 coding DNA: TGTGCCTGGGGTTCAGGGGGAGGAGAGACCCAGTACTTC.

This clone was detected only once. The chain joins TRBV6-6 to TRBJ2-5, with D possibly TRBD2 on 7 matching bases. The CDR3 runs 12 residues. The germline V gene encodes CDR1 MNHNY and CDR2 SVGAGI (reference sequence). Trimming cost V 8 bases and J 7 bases, with 14 bases left between them. CDR3 region: CASGRGGGTQYF. DNA of the CDR3: TGTGCCAGCGGTCGGGGAGGGGGGACCCAGTACTTC.

The chain employs TRBV19 and TRBJ2-2; no firm D call. Germline CDR1 reads LNHDA; CDR2 reads SQIVND (reference sequence). V shed 1 base and J shed 3 bases, with 6 bases lying between them. The CDR3 extends over 14 amino acids. CDR3 amino acids: CASSIVTHTGELFF. CDR3 DNA: TGTGCCAGTAGTATAGTAACTCACACCGGGGAGCTGTTTTTT.

The chain recombines TRBV14 with TRBJ2-3, with TRBD2 as a possible D gene (6 bases). Per the germline V gene, CDR1 is SGHDN and CDR2 is FVKESK. The V and J ends lost 4 bases and 2 bases respectively, with 10 bases between them. The CDR3 is 14 residues long. The CDR3 region has the DNA TGTGCCAGCAGCCCGGGACTTCCCACAGATACGCAGTATTTT. Translation gives CASSPGLPTDTQYF.

The gene calls are TRBV6-6 and TRBJ2-7, with D maybe TRBD2 (5 bases). Trimming left V 4 bases short and J 2 bases short, with 15 bases between. The CDR3 totals 15 residues. Per the germline V gene, CDR1 is MNHNY and CDR2 is SVGAGI (reference sequence). Here the CDR3 DNA reads TGTGCCAGCAGTTCTGCTCCTGGAGGTACCTACGAGCAGTACTTC. Its translation: CASSSAPGGTYEQYF.

CDR3 DNA: TGTGCCACCGGGGTCTCCTACGAGCAGTACTTC. This translates into CATGVSYEQYF. The chain links TRBV25-1 to TRBJ2-7, with D maybe TRBD2 (5 bases). The CDR3 is made up of 11 amino acids. Trimming stripped 10 bases from V and 0 bases from J, with 7 bases between. Germline lookup yields CDR1 MGHDK and CDR2 SYGVNS.

The chain employs TRBV11-2 and TRBJ1-2; TRBD1 agrees at 9 bases. Per the germline V gene, CDR1 is SGHAT and CDR2 is FQNNGV. With V trimmed by 5 bases and J by 2 bases, 6 bases remained unmatched. This CDR3 spans 15 amino acids. The CDR3 bases are TGTGCCAGCAGCAGGACAGGGGTGAAGAACTATGGCTACACCTTC. This codes for CASSRTGVKNYGYTF. Supplemented by reference TRBV11-2 and TRBJ1-2, the full variable domain reads EAGVAQSPRYKIIEKRQSVAFWCNPISGHATLYWYQQILGQGPKLLIQFQNNGVVDDSQLPKDRFSAERLKGVDSTLKIQPAKLEDSAVYLCASSRTGVKNYGYTFGSGTRLTVV.

This sequence joins TRBV30 and TRBJ2-5; perhaps TRBD2 as D (5 bases). Trimming took 1 base from V and 5 from J, leaving 8 bases between them. CDR3 length: 12 residues. Germline V gene lookup returns CDR1 GTSNPN and CDR2 SVGIG (reference sequence). The CDR3 loop reads CAWSATGETQYF. CDR3 DNA: TGTGCCTGGAGTGCCACGGGGGAGACCCAGTACTTC.

The chain has TRBV6-1 and TRBJ2-5, with 7 bases identical to TRBD2. CDR1 is MNHNS and CDR2 is SASEGT in the germline V gene. The CDR3 is 14 amino acids. Trimming removed 1 base from V and 4 bases from J; junction bases left unmatched: 3. For the CDR3, the DNA is TGTGCCAGCAGTGAAGGACTAGCCTTAGAGACCCAGTACTTC. Amino acid sequence: CASSEGLALETQYF.

The chain recombines TRBV19 with TRBJ2-1; tentatively, D is TRBD1 (6 bases). Trimming stripped 4 bases from V and 7 bases from J, with 14 bases between. This CDR3 region has 14 residues. Per germline, CDR1 LNHDA and CDR2 SQIVND (reference sequence). Here the CDR3 DNA reads TGTGCCAGTAGTAGTGGGGGCTTGTGGAATGAGCAGTTCTTC. Its protein product is CASSSGGLWNEQFF.

The gene calls are TRBV6-5 and TRBJ1-1; D uncertain. This CDR3 is 11 amino acids long. V lost 11 bases and J lost 4, with 11 bases in between. Germline assignment: CDR1 MNHEY and CDR2 SVGAGI. CDR3: CAVREGTEAFF. The DNA of the CDR3 is TGTGCCGTTCGCGAGGGCACTGAAGCTTTCTTT.

This chain uses TRBV7-2 with TRBJ1-2; a weak D match, TRBD1 (6 bases). Germline CDR1 and CDR2: SGHTA and FQGNSA. The CDR3 extends over 15 amino acids. V lost 3 bases to trimming and J lost 3 bases, with 14 bases between them. The CDR3 DNA is TGTGCCAGCAGCTTTTTAAACAGGGTGGACTATGGCTACACCTTC. Its translation is CASSFLNRVDYGYTF.

The rearrangement joins TRBV19 to TRBJ1-1, with 8 bases identical to TRBD1. The CDR3 consists of 14 residues. Trimming removed 7 bases from V and 5 bases from J; junction bases left unmatched: 9. In germline, CDR1 is LNHDA, CDR2 SQIVND (reference sequence). CDR3 protein: CASTEDRENTEAFF. The CDR3 DNA is TGTGCCAGTACCGAGGACAGGGAGAATACTGAAGCTTTCTTT. Using reference TRBV19 and TRBJ1-1 for the parts outside the CDR3, the full variable domain is DGGITQSPKYLFRKEGQNVTLSCEQNLNHDAMYWYRQDPGQGLRLIYYSQIVNDFQKGDIAEGYSVSREKKESFPLTVTSAQKNPTAFYLCASTEDRENTEAFFGQGTRLTVV.